What follows are 4 T cell receptor beta chains derived from one specimen sequenced in a study of cytomegalovirus exposure and HLA in healthy donors. The PCR contained 60 Vbeta and 13 Jbeta primers. TCRdb keeps only in-frame clones here, not all; method: immunoSEQ multiplex PCR. The table has about 150,000 clones, 81% seen once. Source material: PBMCs. These receptors originate from a man aged 45 to 65 in good health and CMV-seropositive.

The rearrangement uses TRBV9 and TRBJ1-3; the D gene is possibly TRBD1 (6 bases). The CDR3 sequence is 12 residues long. Germline-derived CDR1 and CDR2 are SGDLS and YYNGEE. V lost 9 bases, J lost 8 bases, and 15 bases lay in between. CDR3 nucleotide sequence: TGTGCCAACCTCAGGGGAAAGCACACCATATATTTT. Amino acids: CANLRGKHTIYF.

This chain links TRBV28 with TRBJ1-4; TRBD1 might be the D (6 bases). Germline V lookup: CDR1 MDHEN, CDR2 SYDVKM. Trimming shortened V by 4 bases and J by 0 bases, and 12 bases separated the two germline ends. The CDR3 spans 16 residues. The DNA for the CDR3 is TGTGCCAGCAGTTCGAGACAGGAGCCAACTAATGAAAAACTGTTTTTT. Amino acid sequence: CASSSRQEPTNEKLFF. Using reference TRBV28 and TRBJ1-4 for the parts outside the CDR3, the full variable domain is DVKVTQSSRYLVKRTGEKVFLECVQDMDHENMFWYRQDPGLGLRLIYFSYDVKMKEKGDIPEGYSVSREKKERFSLILESASTNQTSMYLCASSSRQEPTNEKLFFGSGTQLSVL.

The V and J genes are TRBV7-2 and TRBJ1-1; no clear D. Trimming left V 5 bases short and J 7 bases short, with 17 bases between. Germline CDR1 reads SGHTA; CDR2 reads FQGNSA. CDR3 length equals 14 residues. CDR3 sequence: CASSVFGGEDEAFF. For the CDR3, the DNA is TGTGCCAGCAGCGTCTTCGGTGGGGAGGATGAAGCTTTCTTT.

As for this clone: Other DNA sequences in the sample encode the same CDR3. The genes are TRBV9 and TRBJ1-3; D is perhaps TRBD1 (5 bases). Germline V gene sequence: CDR1 SGDLS, CDR2 YYNGEE. This CDR3 region has 15 residues. With 0 bases removed from V and 0 bases from J, the gap between germline ends came to 7 bases. The CDR3 DNA follows: TGTGCCAGCAGCGTAGGGGGGGGCTCTGGAAACACCATATATTTT. Its translation: CASSVGGGSGNTIYF.